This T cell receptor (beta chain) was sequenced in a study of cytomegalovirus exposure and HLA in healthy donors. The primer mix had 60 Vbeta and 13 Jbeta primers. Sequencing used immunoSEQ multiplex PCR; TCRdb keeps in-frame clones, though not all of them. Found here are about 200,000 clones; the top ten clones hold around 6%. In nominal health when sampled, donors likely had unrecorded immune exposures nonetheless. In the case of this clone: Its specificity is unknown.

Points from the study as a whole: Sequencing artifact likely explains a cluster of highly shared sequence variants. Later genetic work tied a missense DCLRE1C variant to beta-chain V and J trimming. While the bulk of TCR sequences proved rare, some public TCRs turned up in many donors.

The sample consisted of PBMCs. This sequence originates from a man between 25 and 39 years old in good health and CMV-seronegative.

CDR3 in amino acids: CASSFFGTGNTGELFF. The CDR3 DNA is TGTGCCAGCAGTTTTTTTGGTACAGGGAACACCGGGGAGCTGTTTTTT. The chain couples TRBV28 to TRBJ2-2, with D possibly matching TRBD1 (5 bases). V gave up 3 bases and J gave up 1 base, with 12 bases separating them. The CDR3 contains 16 residues. Looked up from germline, CDR1 is MDHEN and CDR2 is SYDVKM.